This T cell receptor (beta chain) stems from a study of blood T cell repertoires in COVID-19. Germline CDR1 MDHEN, CDR2 SYDVKM. The ends were cut back, 6 bases at V and 6 bases at J, with 15 bases in the middle. The CDR3 runs to 13 residues. This clone was observed a single time. The protocol was immunoSEQ multiplex PCR, while the TCRdb copy is restricted to in-frame clones and leaves out a portion. This table has around 67,000 clones, over 70% appearing once. The V call is TRBV28, the J call TRBJ2-7, with D possibly TRBD2 on 6 matching bases. The TCR was taken from a man aged 50-59 years with active COVID-19. The sample taken for sequencing was peripheral blood. CDR3 in amino acids: CASRAPKGLEQYF. The CDR3 nucleotides read TGTGCCAGCAGGGCCCCGAAGGGACTCGAGCAGTACTTC.